Listed here is a single T cell receptor (beta chain). These data come from a study of shared clonotypes between healthy human individuals. Naive CD8 cells, CD45RO-negative and positively selected for CCR7, excluded terminally differentiated effector memory CD45RA+ cells. TCRdb keeps only in-frame clones here, not all; method: immunoSEQ multiplex PCR. In the table there are about 2.2 million clones, 85% to 95% of which are singletons. The germline V gene encodes CDR1 MGHDK and CDR2 SYGVNS. The V gene end was trimmed by 4 bases and the J gene end by 4 bases; junction bases not matched to a gene: 3. The CDR3 spans 14 residues.

V and J are TRBV25-1 and TRBJ2-2, with 7 bases that match TRBD1. Sequencing was done on a sample of naive CD8+ T cells from PBMCs. This receptor was obtained from a man between 18 and 35 years old in good health. Some clones in this sample may be carry-over from other donors' samples. The CDR3 sequence: CASSVDRVTGELFF. As DNA, the CDR3 is TGTGCCAGCAGTGTAGACAGGGTCACCGGGGAGCTGTTTTTT.